This T cell receptor beta chain was found in a study of T-cell memory formation after mild COVID-19. The study's findings and limits: Clones that got smaller from day 15 to 85 had even CD4/CD8, while clones growing later tipped toward CD4+. Clones which contracted sat mainly in CM and EM if CD4+, and in EMRA if CD8+.

Constant-segment primers served in 5'RACE that generated TCR alpha and TCR beta cDNA libraries bearing sample barcodes and UMIs. TCRdb re-called the 5' RACE reads with MiXCR, one entry per CDR3 protein. The data contain 250,000 to 300,000 distinct CDR3 sequences, around 15% of them singletons. This clonotype was detected a few times. Antigen unknown. The sequenced material came from PBMCs or a T cell subset sorted from them (not recorded which). The sequence came from a man aged 18 to 30 who had mild COVID-19 (a few samples of this study predate the infection). Cell type and time point are not known.

CDR3 loop: CASSLDPAGGNNEQFF. CDR3 sequence (DNA): TGCGCCAGCAGCTTGGATCCAGCGGGGGGTAACAATGAGCAGTTCTTC. This chain connects TRBV5-1 to TRBJ2-1; TRBD2 matches at 9 bases. Germline V gene lookup returns CDR1 SGHRS and CDR2 YFSETQ. V was clipped by 0 bases and J by 5 bases; unmatched bases: 6. The CDR3 is 16 amino acids.